This T cell receptor beta chain was sequenced for a study of blood T cell repertoires in COVID-19. Overall study: Material from acute and convalescent COVID-19 was sourced from the United States, Italy and Spain. T cells, B-cell-depleted T cells, or PBMCs supplied cDNA or gDNA.

V shed 1 base, J shed 4 bases, and the junction held 3 bases outside the gene matches. CDR1 and CDR2 from the germline V gene are LGHNA and YNFKEQ. CDR3 size: 14 residues. TCRdb's copy holds only in-frame clones and misses some; the assay was immunoSEQ multiplex PCR. The profile shows fewer than 110,000 clones, about 90% of them singletons. V and J are TRBV4-2 and TRBJ1-1; TRBD1 agrees at 7 bases. This receptor was obtained from a human donor in a cohort sampled during active COVID-19. Sequencing was done on a sample of peripheral blood. CDR3 bases: TGTGCCAGCAGCCAAGGTACAGGGGCCACTGAAGCTTTCTTT. Translating it yields CASSQGTGATEAFF.